Listed below are T cell receptor beta chains from one sample, sequenced in a study of T cell clones after liver transplantation. TCRdb keeps only in-frame clones here, not all; method: immunoSEQ multiplex PCR. The sample gives about 51,000 clones, about 90% of which show up once; under 15% is in the top ten. The sample here was CD8+ T cells from blood, taken 12 months after liver transplant. These receptors all stem from a human patient who received a liver transplant. The graft donor may account for some of the T cells. Both conserved end residues are part of each CDR3. A D gene is named only where the DNA matches it firmly. Clone size, where shown, is once, few, many, or a class for clones that have expanded.

d_call,v_call,j_call,clone_size,cdr3_aa,cdr3_nt
-,TRBV7-9,TRBJ2-1,-,CASSLRGAHNEQFF,TGTGCCAGCAGTCTTAGGGGGGCCCACAATGAGCAGTTCTTC
-,TRBV11-2,TRBJ1-1,few,CASSLEVTSEAFF,TGTGCCAGCAGCTTAGAAGTTACATCTGAAGCTTTCTTT
-,TRBV21-1,TRBJ2-7,-,CASSKRSREGYEQYF,TGTGCCAGCAGCAAACGGAGCAGAGAAGGCTACGAGCAGTACTTC
-,TRBV9,TRBJ1-1,-,CASSPSQDTEAFF,TGTGCCAGCAGCCCTAGCCAGGACACTGAAGCTTTCTTT
-,TRBV29-1,TRBJ2-1,-,CSVPRRVGDEQFF,TGCAGCGTCCCGAGAAGGGTGGGCGATGAGCAGTTCTTC
TRBD1,TRBV5-4,TRBJ2-7,-,CASSSGTGLYEQYF,TGTGCCAGCAGCTCCGGGACAGGGCTCTACGAGCAGTACTTC
-,TRBV2,TRBJ1-2,-,CARDDSQESNYGYTF,TGTGCCCGCGACGATTCACAGGAGTCTAACTATGGCTACACCTTC
TRBD2,TRBV4-1,TRBJ2-7,-,CASSQLSGRRYEQYF,TGCGCCAGCAGCCAATTAAGCGGGAGGCGTTACGAGCAGTACTTC
TRBD2,TRBV2,TRBJ2-2,-,CASRLGLAGGFTGELFF,TGTGCCAGCAGACTGGGACTAGCGGGAGGGTTCACCGGGGAGCTGTTTTTT
TRBD1,TRBV11-2,TRBJ1-1,-,CASSLDPFYRGGNTEAFF,TGTGCCAGCAGCTTAGATCCATTTTACAGGGGGGGTAACACTGAAGCTTTCTTT